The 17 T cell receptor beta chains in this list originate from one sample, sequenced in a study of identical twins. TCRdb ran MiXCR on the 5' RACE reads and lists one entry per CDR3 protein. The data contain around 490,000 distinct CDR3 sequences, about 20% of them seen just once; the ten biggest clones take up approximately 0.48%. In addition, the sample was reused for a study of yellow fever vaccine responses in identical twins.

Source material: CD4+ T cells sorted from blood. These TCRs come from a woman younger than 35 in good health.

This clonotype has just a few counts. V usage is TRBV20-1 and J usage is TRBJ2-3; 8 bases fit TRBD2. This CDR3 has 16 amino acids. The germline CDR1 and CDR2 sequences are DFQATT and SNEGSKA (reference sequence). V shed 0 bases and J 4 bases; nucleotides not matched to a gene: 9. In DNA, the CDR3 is TGCAGTGCTAGAGACCCATTTAGCGGGGTTTCAGATACGCAGTATTTT. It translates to CSARDPFSGVSDTQYF.

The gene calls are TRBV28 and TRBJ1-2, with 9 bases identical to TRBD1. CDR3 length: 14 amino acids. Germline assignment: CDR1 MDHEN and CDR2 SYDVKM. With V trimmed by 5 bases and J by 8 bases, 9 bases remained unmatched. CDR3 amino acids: CASSINDRGGGYTF. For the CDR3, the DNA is TGTGCCAGCAGTATTAACGACAGGGGGGGAGGCTACACCTTC.

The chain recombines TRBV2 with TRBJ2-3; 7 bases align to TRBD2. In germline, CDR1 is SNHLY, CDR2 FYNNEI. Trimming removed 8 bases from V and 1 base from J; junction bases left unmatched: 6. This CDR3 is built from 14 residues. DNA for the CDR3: TGTGCCAGCCGGACTAGTTGGGGCACAGATACGCAGTATTTT. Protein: CASRTSWGTDTQYF.

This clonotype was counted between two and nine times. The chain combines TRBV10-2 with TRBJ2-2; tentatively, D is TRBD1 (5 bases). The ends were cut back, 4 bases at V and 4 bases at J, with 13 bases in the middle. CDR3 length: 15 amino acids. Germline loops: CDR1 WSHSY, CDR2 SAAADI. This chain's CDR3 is CASSVGASLTGELFF. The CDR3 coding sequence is TGCGCCAGCAGTGTTGGGGCAAGCCTCACCGGGGAGCTGTTTTTT.

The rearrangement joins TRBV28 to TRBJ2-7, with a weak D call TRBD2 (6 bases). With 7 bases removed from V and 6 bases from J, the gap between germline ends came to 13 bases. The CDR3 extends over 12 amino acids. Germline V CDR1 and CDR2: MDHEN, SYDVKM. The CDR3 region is CASTWGVSEQYF. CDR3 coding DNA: TGTGCCAGCACTTGGGGGGTCAGCGAGCAGTACTTC. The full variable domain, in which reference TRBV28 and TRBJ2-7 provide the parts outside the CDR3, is DVKVTQSSRYLVKRTGEKVFLECVQDMDHENMFWYRQDPGLGLRLIYFSYDVKMKEKGDIPEGYSVSREKKERFSLILESASTNQTSMYLCASTWGVSEQYFGPGTRLTVT.

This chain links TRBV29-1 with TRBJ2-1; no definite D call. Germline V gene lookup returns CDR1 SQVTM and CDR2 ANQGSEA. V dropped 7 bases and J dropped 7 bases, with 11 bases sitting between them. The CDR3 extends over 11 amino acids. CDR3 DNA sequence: TGCAGCGGACGAAGGGCGAATGAGCAGTTCTTC. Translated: CSGRRANEQFF.

DNA for the CDR3: TGTGCCAGCAGCGGACTAGCGGACCTCGCGAACACCGGGGAGCTGTTTTTT. It translates to CASSGLADLANTGELFF. The chain uses TRBV12-3 or TRBV12-4 and TRBJ2-2; 10 nucleotides line up with TRBD2. CDR3 length equals 17 residues. The V gene end was trimmed by 6 bases and the J gene end by 0 bases; junction bases not matched to a gene: 7.

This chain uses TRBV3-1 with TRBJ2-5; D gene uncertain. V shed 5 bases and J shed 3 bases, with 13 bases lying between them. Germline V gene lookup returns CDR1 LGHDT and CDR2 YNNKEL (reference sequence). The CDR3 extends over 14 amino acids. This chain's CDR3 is CASSSLGSKETQYF. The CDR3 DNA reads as TGTGCCAGCAGCTCACTGGGGTCTAAAGAGACCCAGTACTTC.

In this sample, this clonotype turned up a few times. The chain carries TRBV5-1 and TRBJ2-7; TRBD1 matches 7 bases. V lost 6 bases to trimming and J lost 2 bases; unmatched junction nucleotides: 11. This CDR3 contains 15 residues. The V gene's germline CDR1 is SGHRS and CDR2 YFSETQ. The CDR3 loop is CASTTNPGTAYEQYF. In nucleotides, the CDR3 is TGCGCCAGCACAACCAACCCCGGGACAGCCTACGAGCAGTACTTC.

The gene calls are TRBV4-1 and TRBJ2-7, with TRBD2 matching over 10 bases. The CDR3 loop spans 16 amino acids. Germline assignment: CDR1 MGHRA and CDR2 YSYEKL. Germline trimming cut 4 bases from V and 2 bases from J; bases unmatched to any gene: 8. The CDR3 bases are TGCGCCAGCAGCCGAGCACCGGGACTAGCGACCTACGAGCAGTACTTC. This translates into CASSRAPGLATYEQYF.

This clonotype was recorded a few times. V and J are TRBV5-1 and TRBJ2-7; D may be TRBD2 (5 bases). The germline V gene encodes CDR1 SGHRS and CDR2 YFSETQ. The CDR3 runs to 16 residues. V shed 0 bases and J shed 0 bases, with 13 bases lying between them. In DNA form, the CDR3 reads TGCGCCAGCAGCTTGGGAGACATCGGGAACTCCTACGAGCAGTACTTC. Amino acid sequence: CASSLGDIGNSYEQYF.

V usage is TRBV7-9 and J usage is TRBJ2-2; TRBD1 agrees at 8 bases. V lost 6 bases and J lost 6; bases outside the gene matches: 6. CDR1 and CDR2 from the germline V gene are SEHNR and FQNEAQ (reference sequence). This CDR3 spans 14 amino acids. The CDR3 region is CASSPPTGAGELFF. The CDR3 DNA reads TGTGCCAGCAGTCCACCGACAGGGGCCGGGGAGCTGTTTTTT. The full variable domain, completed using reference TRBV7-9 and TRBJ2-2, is DTGVSQNPRHKITKRGQNVTFRCDPISEHNRLYWYRQTLGQGPEFLTYFQNEAQLEKSRLLSDRFSAERPKGSFSTLEIQRTEQGDSAMYLCASSPPTGAGELFFGEGSRLTVL.

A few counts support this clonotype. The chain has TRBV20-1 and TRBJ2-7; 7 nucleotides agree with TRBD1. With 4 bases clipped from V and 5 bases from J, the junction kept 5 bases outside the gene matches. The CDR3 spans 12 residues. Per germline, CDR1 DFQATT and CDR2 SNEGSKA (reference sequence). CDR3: CSAKTGSDEQYF. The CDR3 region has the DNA TGCAGTGCTAAGACAGGGTCCGACGAGCAGTACTTC.

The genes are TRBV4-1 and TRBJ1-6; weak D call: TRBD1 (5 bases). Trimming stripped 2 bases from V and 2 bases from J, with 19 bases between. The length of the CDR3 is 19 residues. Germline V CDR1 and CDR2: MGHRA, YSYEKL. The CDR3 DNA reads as TGCGCCAGCAGCCAATCATCAACCAAGGGGAGACCCTATAATTCACCCCTCCACTTT. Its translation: CASSQSSTKGRPYNSPLHF.

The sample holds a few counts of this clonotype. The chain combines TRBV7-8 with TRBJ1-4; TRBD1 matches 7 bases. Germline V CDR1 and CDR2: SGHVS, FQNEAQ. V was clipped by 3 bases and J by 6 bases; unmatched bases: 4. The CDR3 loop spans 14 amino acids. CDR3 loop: CASSFRDRDEKLFF. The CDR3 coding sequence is TGTGCCAGCAGCTTCCGTGACAGGGATGAAAAACTGTTTTTT.

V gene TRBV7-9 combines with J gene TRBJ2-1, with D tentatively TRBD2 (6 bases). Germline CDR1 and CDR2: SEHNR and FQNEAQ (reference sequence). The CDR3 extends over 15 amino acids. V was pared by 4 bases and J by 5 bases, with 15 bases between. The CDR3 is CASSSLAEDHNEQFF. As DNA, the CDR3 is TGTGCCAGCAGCTCACTAGCAGAGGACCACAATGAGCAGTTCTTC.

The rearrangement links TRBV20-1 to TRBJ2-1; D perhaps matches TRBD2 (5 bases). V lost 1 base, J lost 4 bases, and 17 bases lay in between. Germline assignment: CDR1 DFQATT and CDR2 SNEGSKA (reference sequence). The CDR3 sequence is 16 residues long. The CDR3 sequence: CSARAPTSPGYNEQFF. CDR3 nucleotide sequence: TGCAGTGCTAGAGCCCCTACTAGTCCGGGTTACAATGAGCAGTTCTTC.